Listed below are T cell receptor beta chains from one sample, sequenced in a study of response to subunit inactivated influenza vaccine. TCRdb reprocessed the RT-PCR reads with MiXCR, giving one entry per CDR3 protein. This sample has about 780,000 distinct CDR3 sequences, with about a fifth found just once. The specimen comprised PBMCs from blood, sampled roughly 5 days after vaccination. These receptors were collected from a man between 50 and 59 years old who received an inactivated influenza vaccine. Both conserved end residues are part of each CDR3. Fields, in order: V gene, clone size, D gene, J gene, CDR3 DNA, CDR3 protein. D genes are given only for firm matches. Not every row has a clone size; where given, it reads once, few, many or a size class.

V: TRBV20-1; size: -; D: TRBD1; J: TRBJ2-6; DNA: TGCAGTGCTAGACTCGCATCGCAGGGGGCTGGGGCCAACGTCCTGACTTTC; CDR3: CSARLASQGAGANVLTF
V: TRBV18; size: few; D: TRBD2; J: TRBJ2-1; DNA: TGTGCCAGCTCACCACCGACCGGGGCAGGGACAGGCCGACTAGCGGGACGCTACAATGAGCAGTTCTTC; CDR3: CASSPPTGAGTGRLAGRYNEQFF
V: TRBV7-8; size: -; D: TRBD1; J: TRBJ2-7; DNA: TGTGCCAGCAGCTCCGCAACAGGGGGAGTCTTAACCTACGAGCAGTACTTC; CDR3: CASSSATGGVLTYEQYF
V: TRBV20-1; size: few; D: -; J: TRBJ2-3; DNA: TGCAGTGCTAGGACTATCGGACTCACAGATACGCAGTATTTT; CDR3: CSARTIGLTDTQYF
V: TRBV6-2/TRBV6-3; size: -; D: TRBD1; J: TRBJ2-7; DNA: TGTGCCAGCGATGACTCCAGGGGGTCACTATCCTACGAGCAGTACTTC; CDR3: CASDDSRGSLSYEQYF
V: TRBV4-3; size: -; D: -; J: TRBJ1-3; DNA: TGCGCCAGCAGCCAAGAGGCGGTCACGAGAAACACCATATATTTT; CDR3: CASSQEAVTRNTIYF
V: TRBV27; size: few; D: TRBD2; J: TRBJ2-1; DNA: TGTGCCAGCAGTTTATCAGGTAGCGGGGTGGGGAATGAGCAGTTCTTC; CDR3: CASSLSGSGVGNEQFF
V: TRBV12-3/TRBV12-4; size: many; D: -; J: TRBJ2-2; DNA: TGTGCCAGCGGATTGACAGGGAACACCGGGGAGCTGTTTTTT; CDR3: CASGLTGNTGELFF
V: TRBV29-1; size: -; D: -; J: TRBJ1-2; DNA: TGCAGCGTTGGGGGGGGATGGAACTATGGCTACACCTTC; CDR3: CSVGGGWNYGYTF
V: TRBV5-1; size: -; D: -; J: TRBJ2-1; DNA: TGCGCCAGCAGCTTACAGGGAGTCCCCTACAATGAGCAGTTCTTC; CDR3: CASSLQGVPYNEQFF